This TCR beta chain was captured by sequencing in a study of T cells in Graves' hyperthyroidism and ophthalmopathy. Researchers amplified the TCR beta CDR3 regions from RNA transcripts. The TCR CDR3 first-round RT-PCR relied on the HTBI primer set. MiXCR was run by TCRdb on the multiplex PCR reads, yielding one entry per CDR3 protein. The sample carries about 420,000 distinct CDR3 sequences, 15% to 18% recorded once. This clonotype was detected many times. The TCR comes from a woman under 30 with Graves' hyperthyroidism. Sample: blood.

The CDR3 DNA reads as TGTGCCAGCTTGACCCCAGGGCAAGAGACCCAGTACTTC. This encodes CASLTPGQETQYF. The chain couples TRBV28 to TRBJ2-5; D might be TRBD1 (5 bases). The V and J ends lost 8 bases and 2 bases respectively, with 12 bases between them. The CDR3 runs 13 residues. CDR1 is MDHEN and CDR2 is SYDVKM in the germline V gene.